These T cell receptor beta chains were read from a single sample in a study of T cells in Graves' hyperthyroidism and ophthalmopathy. A single record per CDR3 protein comes from TCRdb applying MiXCR to the multiplex PCR reads. Among 360,000 or so distinct CDR3 sequences listed, 19% were seen once. Sequences were obtained from blood. All receptors come from a woman between 18 and 30 years old with Graves' hyperthyroidism. CDR3s include the opening cysteine and the closing phenylalanine or tryptophan. D genes are given only for firm matches. Clone size is shown for a subset of rows, as once, few, many or a class of expanded clone.

clone size: .
J gene: TRBJ1-1
V gene: TRBV6-1
D gene: .
CDR3 protein: CASSHSEQGLVAFF
CDR3 DNA: TGTGCCAGCAGCCATAGCGAGCAGGGGTTAGTAGCTTTCTTT

clone size: few
J gene: TRBJ2-5
V gene: TRBV5-1
D gene: TRBD1
CDR3 protein: CASSIHDRGFETQYF
CDR3 DNA: TGCGCCAGCAGCATTCACGACAGGGGGTTTGAGACCCAGTACTTC

clone size: many
J gene: TRBJ1-1
V gene: TRBV29-1
D gene: .
CDR3 protein: CSVEGRQIGAFF
CDR3 DNA: TGCAGCGTTGAAGGGAGGCAAATAGGAGCTTTCTTT

clone size: many
J gene: TRBJ2-5
V gene: TRBV7-8
D gene: .
CDR3 protein: CASSSRAQYQETQYF
CDR3 DNA: TGTGCCAGCAGCTCGCGGGCTCAGTACCAAGAGACCCAGTACTTC

clone size: .
J gene: TRBJ1-1
V gene: TRBV6-5
D gene: TRBD1
CDR3 protein: CASSYSNRGREAFF
CDR3 DNA: TGTGCCAGCAGTTACTCGAACAGGGGCCGTGAAGCTTTCTTT

clone size: many
J gene: TRBJ1-2
V gene: TRBV19
D gene: .
CDR3 protein: CASSIPGRSLYGYTF
CDR3 DNA: TGTGCCAGTAGTATCCCAGGACGGTCCCTCTATGGCTACACCTTC

clone size: many
J gene: TRBJ1-2
V gene: TRBV12-3/TRBV12-4
D gene: .
CDR3 protein: CASSPFANYGYTF
CDR3 DNA: TGTGCCAGCAGTCCCTTTGCTAACTATGGCTACACCTTC

clone size: .
J gene: TRBJ2-2
V gene: TRBV4-1
D gene: .
CDR3 protein: CASRPPRGSNTGELFF
CDR3 DNA: TGCGCCAGCAGGCCCCCTAGGGGTTCGAACACCGGGGAGCTGTTTTTT

clone size: many
J gene: TRBJ2-4
V gene: TRBV15
D gene: .
CDR3 protein: CATSRDRDTRWNIQYF
CDR3 DNA: TGTGCCACCAGCAGAGACCGGGACACAAGGTGGAACATTCAGTACTTC

clone size: few
J gene: TRBJ1-1
V gene: TRBV3-1
D gene: .
CDR3 protein: CASSQGSNTYNTEAFF
CDR3 DNA: TGTGCCAGCAGCCAAGGTTCTAACACTTATAACACTGAAGCTTTCTTT

clone size: many
J gene: TRBJ1-3
V gene: TRBV7-3
D gene: .
CDR3 protein: CASSSDIGNTIYF
CDR3 DNA: TGTGCCAGCAGCTCGGACATCGGAAACACCATATATTTT

clone size: many
J gene: TRBJ1-5
V gene: TRBV6-1
D gene: TRBD1
CDR3 protein: CASKGQGNQPQHF
CDR3 DNA: TGTGCCAGCAAAGGACAGGGTAATCAGCCCCAGCATTTT